Presented here are 20 T cell receptor beta chains from one specimen sequenced in a study of cytomegalovirus exposure and HLA in healthy donors. The PCR had 60 Vbeta and 13 Jbeta primers. The method was immunoSEQ multiplex PCR; TCRdb's version includes in-frame clones alone and lacks a portion of them. In the table there are about 130,000 clones, 70% to 80% of which are singletons. Source material: PBMCs. The receptors were gathered from a female donor in good health and CMV-seronegative.

V and J are TRBV7-2 and TRBJ1-3, with D possibly matching TRBD1 (5 bases). The germline V gene has CDR1 SGHTA and CDR2 FQGNSA. V was cut by 6 bases and J by 0 bases, with 15 bases left in between. CDR3 length: 16 residues. For the CDR3, the DNA is TGTGCCAGCAGTCACACGACAGCGCTCTCTGGAAACACCATATATTTT. Translation: CASSHTTALSGNTIYF. The full variable domain, in which reference TRBV7-2 and TRBJ1-3 provide the parts outside the CDR3, is GAGVSQSPSNKVTEKGKDVELRCDPISGHTALYWYRQSLGQGLEFLIYFQGNSAPDKSGLPSDRFSAERTGGSVSTLTIQRTQQEDSAVYLCASSHTTALSGNTIYFGEGSWLTVV.

In regard to this clone: Sequence at one end of the junction differs from germline and may be a read error. As DNA, the CDR3 is TGTACCAGCAGCGGCGGGGGCAATCAGCCCCAGCATTTT. It yields the protein CTSSGGGNQPQHF. The chain employs TRBV4-2 and TRBJ1-5; D gene uncertain. The CDR3 contains 13 residues. The germline V gene encodes CDR1 LGHNA and CDR2 YNFKEQ.

The chain carries TRBV4-3 and TRBJ2-7; TRBD1 agrees at 9 bases. Trimming removed 0 bases from V and 5 bases from J; junction bases left unmatched: 11. In germline, CDR1 is LGHNA, CDR2 YSLEER. This CDR3 spans 17 amino acids. This CDR3 is CASSQDRDRARTHEQYF. DNA for the CDR3: TGCGCCAGCAGCCAAGATCGGGACAGGGCCCGAACACACGAGCAGTACTTC.

The chain links TRBV2 to TRBJ2-1, with TRBD2 matching over 10 bases. CDR1 SNHLY and CDR2 FYNNEI come from the germline V gene. The J segment lost 5 bases and the V segment lost 5 bases, leaving 6 bases of the junction unmatched. The CDR3 loop spans 15 amino acids. Written as DNA, the CDR3 is TGTGCCAGCAGTCCACGGACTAGCGGAAACAATGAGCAGTTCTTC. Its protein is CASSPRTSGNNEQFF.

V is TRBV4-1 and J is TRBJ2-5; TRBD2 is a possible D gene (6 bases). CDR1 and CDR2 (germline): MGHRA, YSYEKL. V was cut by 1 base and J by 5 bases, with 14 bases left in between. The CDR3 is made up of 15 amino acids. In DNA, the CDR3 is TGCGCCAGCAGCCAAGTGCGCGGGATGGAGGAGACCCAGTACTTC. It specifies CASSQVRGMEETQYF.

For this clone: This same CDR3 is encoded by further DNA sequences in the sample. The chain carries TRBV27 and TRBJ2-1; 14 bases are shared with TRBD2. Germline CDR1 reads MNHEY; CDR2 reads SMNVEV (reference sequence). Trimming cost V 5 bases and J 7 bases; bases outside gene matches: 4. The CDR3 spans 15 residues. The chain's CDR3 is CASSPGTSGRNEQFF. CDR3 in DNA: TGTGCCAGCAGTCCGGGGACTAGCGGGAGAAATGAGCAGTTCTTC.

The table lists this clone with a few counts. The V call is TRBV5-1, the J call TRBJ2-7, with 8 bases lining up with TRBD2. The CDR3 runs 16 residues. Germline V CDR1 and CDR2: SGHRS, YFSETQ. J lost 0 bases, V lost 0 bases, and 5 bases had no gene match. The CDR3 is CASSLAGGVSSYEQYF. DNA of the CDR3: TGCGCCAGCAGCTTGGCCGGGGGGGTTAGCTCCTACGAGCAGTACTTC.

The CDR3 here is CASSPTGAYEQYF. CDR3 DNA sequence: TGCGCCAGCAGCCCCACAGGGGCCTACGAGCAGTACTTC. J is TRBJ2-7 and V is TRBV4-3; TRBD1 matches at 7 bases. The CDR3 extends over 13 amino acids. With V trimmed by 4 bases and J by 2 bases, 2 bases remained unmatched. Germline V gene sequence: CDR1 LGHNA, CDR2 YSLEER.

The chain links TRBV28 to TRBJ2-7, with a tentative D call TRBD1 (6 bases). Trimming pared 3 bases from V and 3 bases from J, leaving 12 bases between. CDR3 length equals 14 residues. Germline assignment: CDR1 MDHEN and CDR2 SYDVKM. Here the CDR3 reads CASSLVQGIYEQYF. For the CDR3, the DNA is TGTGCCAGCAGTTTGGTGCAGGGGATCTACGAGCAGTACTTC.

This clone occurred once. The V and J genes are TRBV5-1 and TRBJ2-7; 8 bases are shared with TRBD1. From germline, CDR1 is SGHRS and CDR2 YFSETQ. The CDR3 is 14 residues long. Losses at the gene ends were 0 bases for V and 3 bases for J; bases not matched to a gene: 2. CDR3 nucleotides: TGCGCCAGCAGCTTGGAACAGGGGGGCTACGAGCAGTACTTC. Translating it yields CASSLEQGGYEQYF.

The genes are TRBV27 and TRBJ2-3, with 13 bases matching TRBD2. The V and J ends lost 5 bases and 0 bases, in that order; junction bases with no gene match: 11. The germline CDR1 and CDR2 sequences are MNHEY and SMNVEV (reference sequence). There are 19 residues in the CDR3. The CDR3 here is CASSPGWTSGSTSTDTQYF. DNA of the CDR3: TGTGCCAGCAGTCCCGGATGGACTAGCGGGAGTACTAGCACAGATACGCAGTATTTT.

The chain recombines TRBV6-5 with TRBJ2-5, with D possibly being TRBD2 (5 bases). This CDR3 contains 15 residues. Trimming pared 2 bases from V and 1 base from J, leaving 11 bases between. The germline CDR1 and CDR2 sequences are MNHEY and SVGAGI. CDR3 residues: CASSYRERRQETQYF. The CDR3 bases are TGTGCCAGCAGTTACAGGGAGAGGCGCCAAGAGACCCAGTACTTC.

Only a few counts were recorded for this clone. The rearrangement joins TRBV10-2 to TRBJ2-5; 8 bases match TRBD1. CDR3 length: 15 amino acids. Germline V lookup: CDR1 WSHSY, CDR2 SAAADI. V shed 0 bases, J shed 5 bases, and the junction held 5 bases outside the gene matches. CDR3 coding DNA: TGCGCCAGCAGTGAGTCGGACAGGGTAGGGGAGACCCAGTACTTC. Its protein product is CASSESDRVGETQYF.

This clone was picked up a small number of times. The chain combines TRBV19 with TRBJ2-2, with 8 bases that match TRBD2. The CDR3 runs to 16 residues. Germline-derived CDR1 and CDR2 are LNHDA and SQIVND (reference sequence). V gave up 5 bases and J gave up 6 bases; unmatched junction bases: 11. CDR3 protein: CASSSSGSPGPGELFF. The CDR3 nucleotides are TGTGCCAGTAGTTCGAGCGGGAGTCCGGGGCCCGGGGAGCTGTTTTTT.

V gene TRBV6-1 combines with J gene TRBJ1-1, with a possible D match to TRBD1 (6 bases). The CDR3 is 14 residues long. The V end was cut by 6 bases, the J end by 1 base, with 12 bases between. The germline V gene has CDR1 MNHNS and CDR2 SASEGT. The CDR3 nucleotides are TGTGCCAGCAGATTGACAGGAGAGAACACTGAAGCTTTCTTT. Translating it yields CASRLTGENTEAFF.

This chain uses TRBV5-4 with TRBJ2-3; D gene unclear. CDR3 length equals 15 residues. The germline V gene has CDR1 SGHNT and CDR2 YYREEE (reference sequence). With 4 bases removed from V and 1 base from J, the gap between germline ends came to 13 bases. CDR3 in amino acids: CASSAGWARTDTQYF. CDR3 nucleotide sequence: TGTGCCAGCAGCGCTGGTTGGGCACGCACAGATACGCAGTATTTT.

This clone was observed a handful of times. In DNA form, the CDR3 reads TGTGCCAGCAGTCCACAGGTAGGGGACAGGGGATACCCTGAAGCTTTCTTT. This translates into CASSPQVGDRGYPEAFF. The chain links TRBV27 to TRBJ1-1; 10 bases are shared with TRBD1. The length of the CDR3 is 17 residues. Trimming at V came to 5 bases and at J to 6 bases, leaving 15 bases not matched to a gene. Germline V gene lookup returns CDR1 MNHEY and CDR2 SMNVEV (reference sequence).

The chain combines TRBV20-1 with TRBJ1-2; 7 bases are a match to TRBD1. Trimming removed 7 bases from V and 8 bases from J; junction bases left unmatched: 7. The CDR3 runs 11 residues. Looked up from germline, CDR1 is DFQATT and CDR2 is SNEGSKA (reference sequence). CDR3 amino acids: CSVDRETGYTF. CDR3 DNA: TGCAGTGTTGACAGGGAGACGGGCTACACCTTC.

V and J are TRBV2 and TRBJ2-5, with TRBD2 matching over 7 bases. This CDR3 region has 15 residues. J gave up 2 bases and V 2 bases, and 5 bases lay outside the gene matches. Germline CDR1 is SNHLY and CDR2 is FYNNEI. The CDR3 DNA follows: TGTGCCAGCAGTGAATCTAGCGGAACTCAAGAGACCCAGTACTTC. Protein product: CASSESSGTQETQYF. Full variable domain (missing parts from reference TRBV2 and TRBJ2-5): EPEVTQTPSHQVTQMGQEVILRCVPISNHLYFYWYRQILGQKVEFLVSFYNNEISEKSEIFDDQFSVERPDGSNFTLKIRSTKLEDSAMYFCASSESSGTQETQYFGPGTRLLVL.

The chain links TRBV7-2 to TRBJ2-7, with no clear D. The V gene's germline CDR1 is SGHTA and CDR2 FQGNSA. V was shortened by 0 bases and J by 0 bases, with 9 bases between the two germline ends. The CDR3 spans 15 residues. The CDR3 coding sequence is TGTGCCAGCAGCTTAGCCCCGGGTGACTCCTACGAGCAGTACTTC. Its translation is CASSLAPGDSYEQYF.